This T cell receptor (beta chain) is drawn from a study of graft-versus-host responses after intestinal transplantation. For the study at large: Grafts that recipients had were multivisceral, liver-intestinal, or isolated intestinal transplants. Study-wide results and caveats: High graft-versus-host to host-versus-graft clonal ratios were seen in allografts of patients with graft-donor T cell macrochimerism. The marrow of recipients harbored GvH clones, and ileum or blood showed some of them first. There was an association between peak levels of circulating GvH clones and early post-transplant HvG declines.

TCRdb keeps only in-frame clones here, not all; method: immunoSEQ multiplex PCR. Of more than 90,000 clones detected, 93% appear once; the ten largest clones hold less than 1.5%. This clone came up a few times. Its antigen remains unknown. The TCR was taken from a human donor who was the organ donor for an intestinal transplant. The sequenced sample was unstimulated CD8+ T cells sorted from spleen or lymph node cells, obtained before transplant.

In DNA, the CDR3 is TGTGCCATCAGTGAGTCGTCCCAAGAGACCCAGTACTTC. Translating it yields CAISESSQETQYF. The V gene is TRBV10-3, the J gene TRBJ2-5; D is uncertain. V was trimmed by 0 bases and J by 1 base, leaving 3 bases between them. Per the germline V gene, CDR1 is ENHRY and CDR2 is SYGVKD. The CDR3 length is 13 residues.